This T cell receptor (beta chain) emerged from a study of identical twins listed by TCRdb under 2016. General notes on the study: To test whether fetal clonotypes persist, this study deep-sequenced TCR alpha and beta repertoires from monozygotic twins, from unrelated adults of various ages, and from cord blood. To rule out contamination, replicate twin experiments were performed at different times with different library preparation protocols.

Every donor in the study was a healthy Caucasian. Three unrelated non-twin adults were additionally sequenced: a male aged 18 to 29, a male aged 50 to 60 and a female aged 50 to 60. Miltenyi CD45RO+ enrichment and human naive T-cell isolation kits were used to isolate memory (CD45RO+) and naive T cells from PBMC. Overall study results and their limits: Conclusions relied on cross-sectional statistical analysis, since the same donors could not be followed over many years. Compared with coincidental sharing between unrelated individuals, out-of-frame TCR alpha sequences shared between twins showed an excess of sequences with low generation probability. Zero-insertion analyses could be partly confounded by invariant T cells such as MAIT and iNKT, though diverse VJ usage argued against such confounding for most clonotypes. Abundant cord blood beta clonotypes carried fewer insertions; young adult naive repertoires showed a weaker similar trend, while memory repertoires showed none. A weaker excess of twin sharing was found in beta out-of-frame sequences because the signal-to-noise ratio was lowered by fewer shared sequences. Out-of-frame TCR alpha sharing in monozygotic twins was systematically underestimated by recombination models, whereas sharing between unrelated individuals was in agreement with the recombination models.

This clonotype was seen many times. Its antigen remains undetermined. No much larger clone is present one base from it, and per-base qualities are unavailable. For this chain, trimming is 4 bases at the V end and 7 bases at the J end, and the number of junction bases without a gene match is 18. Taken from cysteine to phenylalanine, the CDR3 has 18 residues. The only DNA kept is the CDR3, 54 bases in frame from the first base. The germline V gene encodes CDR1 LGHNA and CDR2 YNFKEQ. To prepare the library, 5' RACE was applied. Sequencing took place on an Illumina HiSeq 2000. A universal primer binding site was introduced by template switching, and a unique molecular identifier was present in the final cDNA, enabling accurate counting of TCR cDNA molecules. Specific primers in the conserved constant-segment region were used to synthesize first-strand cDNA for TCR alpha and beta chains. Each cDNA library was double barcoded, with a SMART-Mk sample barcode plus Illumina barcodes, to control for contamination. Two successive PCR steps introduced TruSeq adapter sequences along with Illumina sample barcodes. The TCR alpha and beta cDNA libraries were sequenced on the Illumina HiSeq platform using custom primers. The paper's processing steps were these. MiGEC processed the raw reads to extract unique molecular identifiers, while MiXCR was used to determine the CDR3 positions. Recombination models were inferred per individual with the repgenHMM and IGoR tools using an EM algorithm. Shared clonotypes were analyzed with the tcR package in R, and sharing was normalized by the product of cloneset sizes. To study raw recombination without the effects of thymic and clonal selection, out-of-frame nonproductive sequences were analyzed. TCRdb's own reprocessing of the public reads used fastp at Q25 and MiXCR and kept productive beta chains. Under each unique CDR3 protein, matching rows form one entry showing the most common genes and DNA. TCRdb's processing, not the authors' own work, is the source of the V and J calls. The sample table holds approximately 690,000 distinct CDR3 sequences, of which around 6% were seen once. The ten top clones hold around 1.7% of the sample.

The source material was naive T cells sorted from blood. In the paper's terms, the cell subset or site label means: cells isolated with a human naive T-cell isolation kit. The receptor's source is a man younger than 35 in good health. The chain uses TRBV4-2 and TRBJ2-2; 7 of the junction bases match TRBD2. The base sequence is TGTGCCAGCAGCCCCGCGGTCTGGGAGGGCCTGTCTGTCGGGGAGCTGTTTTTT. The encoded protein is CASSPAVWEGLSVGELFF.